This TCR beta chain was captured in a study of CD8 T cells in ankylosing spondylitis. For TCR beta, libraries came from quantitative 5'-RACE with molecular barcodes. TCRdb re-derived calls from the 5' RACE reads in MiXCR, one entry per CDR3 protein. Of 150,000 to 200,000 distinct CDR3 sequences listed, 10% to 15% were seen once; the top ten hold 9.5% to 12%. The CDR3 extends over 13 amino acids. Germline V gives CDR1 ENHRY, CDR2 SYGVKD. The V end was cut by 4 bases, the J end by 7 bases, with 13 bases between. This clonotype was seen many times. The rearrangement joins TRBV10-3 to TRBJ1-2; D may be TRBD1 (5 bases). Material: blood, either unsorted or a sorted T cell fraction (not recorded which). The clonotype comes from a female donor with ankylosing spondylitis or in good health (not recorded which). CDR3 residues: CAISAGLWGGYTF. The DNA for the CDR3 is TGTGCCATCAGTGCGGGACTTTGGGGTGGCTACACCTTC.